Reported below is one TCR beta chain. The sample is drawn from a study of blood T cell repertoires in COVID-19. In the study overall: Spain, Italy and the United States supplied samples that represented acute and convalescent COVID-19.

Sequencing used immunoSEQ multiplex PCR; TCRdb keeps in-frame clones, though not all of them. The sample lists some 94,000 clones; roughly 89% were seen once. Germline V CDR1 and CDR2: LGHDT, YNNKEL (reference sequence). The CDR3 consists of 15 residues. J gave up 10 bases and V 4 bases, and 11 bases lay outside the gene matches. The chain is built from TRBV3-1 (or the pseudogene TRBV3-2) and TRBJ2-5; 11 bases agree with TRBD2. Sequences were obtained from peripheral blood. This clonotype was obtained from a man between 70 and 80 years old with active or convalescent COVID-19. The CDR3 loop is CASSLKIAGGQIQYF. For the CDR3, the DNA is TGTGCCAGCAGCCTCAAGATAGCGGGGGGGCAGATCCAGTACTTC.